One sample yielded the 25 T cell receptor beta chains listed below, sequenced in a study of blood T cell repertoires in COVID-19. Profiling relied on immunoSEQ multiplex PCR, and the TCRdb table lists in-frame clones only, not all of them. The repertoire consists of under 200,000 clones, with 80% occurring once and the leading ten covering approximately 3.6%. Sequencing was performed on PBMCs or T cells enriched from blood (not recorded which). The receptor source for this set is a woman aged 55-70 years who had recovered from COVID-19.

The chain links TRBV27 to TRBJ2-7, with 9 bases that match TRBD1. The germline V gene has CDR1 MNHEY and CDR2 SMNVEV (reference sequence). The CDR3 length is 15 residues. V shed 5 bases and J 7 bases; nucleotides not matched to a gene: 12. The CDR3 reads CASSPTGTGIWEQYF. The CDR3 DNA follows: TGTGCCAGCAGTCCCACCGGGACAGGGATCTGGGAGCAGTACTTC.

The chain uses TRBV6-5 and TRBJ2-6, with a weak D call TRBD2 (5 bases). The V end lost 4 bases, the J end lost 0 bases, and 10 bases lay between the germline ends. The CDR3 contains 16 residues. CDR1 and CDR2 (germline): MNHEY, SVGAGI. For the CDR3, the DNA is TGTGCCAGCAGTTTTTCACGGGACTCTGGGGCCAACGTCCTGACTTTC. This codes for CASSFSRDSGANVLTF.

This clone was seen more than once but under ten times. The chain uses TRBV6-6 and TRBJ2-1; D uncertain. The length of the CDR3 is 10 residues. Germline loops: CDR1 MNHNY, CDR2 SVGAGI (reference sequence). Trimming cost V 6 bases and J 6 bases, with 3 bases left between them. The CDR3 here is CASSRNEQFF. As DNA, the CDR3 is TGTGCCAGCAGCCGCAATGAGCAGTTCTTC.

CDR3 protein: CASSFGDGYNEQFF. CDR3 coding DNA: TGCGCCAGCAGCTTCGGAGACGGATACAATGAGCAGTTCTTC. The V call is TRBV5-1, the J call TRBJ2-1; D unresolved. Germline V gives CDR1 SGHRS, CDR2 YFSETQ. The CDR3 is 14 residues long. V dropped 2 bases and J dropped 4 bases, with 10 bases sitting between them.

This chain connects TRBV24-1 to TRBJ2-5; 8 bases map to TRBD2. Germline trimming cut 3 bases from V and 7 bases from J; bases unmatched to any gene: 12. CDR3 length equals 16 residues. The V gene's germline CDR1 is KGHDR and CDR2 SFDVKD. In nucleotides, the CDR3 is TGTGCCACCAGTGATCGTTACGGGGGGGCTGAGGGGACCCAGTACTTC. Its translation is CATSDRYGGAEGTQYF.

This chain uses TRBV27 with TRBJ1-1, with D perhaps matching TRBD1 (6 bases). Germline V gene sequence: CDR1 MNHEY, CDR2 SMNVEV (reference sequence). The CDR3 spans 12 residues. Trimming cost V 8 bases and J 10 bases, with 17 bases left between them. Here the CDR3 reads CASRRQVSRAFF. CDR3 DNA sequence: TGTGCCAGCCGACGACAGGTTTCGCGAGCTTTCTTT.

This chain joins TRBV4-1 and TRBJ2-7; D unresolved. Trimming took off 0 bases at V and 3 bases at J, with 12 bases between the two ends. The CDR3 runs 15 residues. Germline V gene sequence: CDR1 MGHRA, CDR2 YSYEKL. This CDR3 is CASSQDRLLDYEQYF. The CDR3 DNA reads TGCGCCAGCAGCCAAGACAGGCTTTTGGACTACGAGCAGTACTTC.

The genes are TRBV4-2 and TRBJ2-3, with 8 bases lining up with TRBD2. The CDR3 length is 15 residues. Trimming at V came to 1 base and at J to 5 bases, leaving 5 bases not matched to a gene. Germline loops: CDR1 LGHNA, CDR2 YNFKEQ. CDR3: CASSQAAGVEDTQYF. The CDR3 bases are TGTGCCAGCAGCCAAGCAGCGGGGGTTGAAGATACGCAGTATTTT.

This clone was recorded only once. V and J are TRBV5-5 and TRBJ2-5, with 7 bases lining up with TRBD1. With V trimmed by 0 bases and J by 5 bases, 10 bases remained unmatched. The V gene's germline CDR1 is SGHKS and CDR2 YYEKEE (reference sequence). CDR3 length: 16 residues. The CDR3 nucleotides read TGTGCCAGCAGCTTGGCGGTCAGGGGGTATGGGGAGACCCAGTACTTC. Protein sequence: CASSLAVRGYGETQYF.

The V and J genes are TRBV27 and TRBJ2-4, with D perhaps matching TRBD2 (6 bases). The ends were cut back, 5 bases at V and 3 bases at J, with 17 bases in the middle. Looked up from germline, CDR1 is MNHEY and CDR2 is SMNVEV (reference sequence). The CDR3 is made up of 16 amino acids. The CDR3 DNA sequence: TGTGCCAGCAGTCTCACGACTCCCGGGGGCAAAAACATTCAGTACTTC. The encoded protein is CASSLTTPGGKNIQYF.

The J gene is TRBJ1-2, the V gene TRBV11-2, with D hard to call. The CDR3 has 15 residues. The V gene lost 4 bases and the J gene lost 3 bases, with 15 bases spanning the gap. Germline CDR1 SGHAT, CDR2 FQNNGV. Written as DNA, the CDR3 is TGTGCCAGCAGCTACCACGGAGCCATCTACTATGGCTACACCTTC. Its translation: CASSYHGAIYYGYTF. Variable domain in full (rest from reference TRBV11-2 and TRBJ1-2): EAGVAQSPRYKIIEKRQSVAFWCNPISGHATLYWYQQILGQGPKLLIQFQNNGVVDDSQLPKDRFSAERLKGVDSTLKIQPAKLEDSAVYLCASSYHGAIYYGYTFGSGTRLTVV.

The rearrangement uses TRBV24-1 and TRBJ2-3; 9 bases fit TRBD2. The CDR3 runs 15 residues. V lost 7 bases and J lost 5; bases outside the gene matches: 9. In germline, CDR1 is KGHDR, CDR2 SFDVKD. The CDR3, as DNA: TGTGCCACCAGCCTTAGCGGGGGAGAAGGAGATACGCAGTATTTT. The encoded protein is CATSLSGGEGDTQYF.

The V call is TRBV19, the J call TRBJ1-2; 7 nucleotides line up with TRBD1. The CDR3 has 12 amino acids. CDR1 and CDR2 from the germline V gene are LNHDA and SQIVND (reference sequence). V trimming: 10 bases; J trimming: 4 bases; junction bases outside the gene matches: 6. The CDR3 here is CATTTGSYGYTF. CDR3 coding DNA: TGTGCCACCACGACAGGGTCCTATGGCTACACCTTC.

The chain uses TRBV6-1 and TRBJ1-3; possible D gene TRBD1, 5 bases. Trimming pared 1 base from V and 0 bases from J, leaving 16 bases between. CDR3 length: 18 residues. The germline CDR1 and CDR2 sequences are MNHNS and SASEGT. The CDR3 region has the DNA TGTGCCAGCAGTGAAGTCTGGGGCGGTCAGGGCTCTGGAAACACCATATATTTT. This gives the protein CASSEVWGGQGSGNTIYF.

The chain is built from TRBV21-1 and TRBJ1-2; the D call of TRBD1 is as the table states it, not checked on the DNA. TRBV21-1 is a documented pseudogene. The CDR3 consists of 16 residues. The CDR3 DNA reads TGTGCCAGCAGCAAAGAATGGACAGGACAGGACTATGGCTACACCTTC. Residues: CASSKEWTGQDYGYTF.

The chain recombines TRBV6-5 with TRBJ1-6; unclear D gene. V lost 4 bases and J 0 bases, leaving 4 bases between the germline ends. Germline values: CDR1 MNHEY, CDR2 SVGAGI. This CDR3 region has 14 residues. CDR3: CASSSLSYNSPLHF. CDR3 bases: TGTGCCAGCAGTTCCCTCTCCTATAATTCACCCCTCCACTTT.

This clone has more than one count but fewer than ten. The chain uses TRBV27 and TRBJ1-6; D gene ambiguous. The V end lost 0 bases, the J end lost 10 bases, and 13 bases lay between the germline ends. The CDR3 contains 15 residues. CDR1 and CDR2 (germline): MNHEY, SMNVEV (reference sequence). The CDR3 region is CASSLSSAPESPLHF. The CDR3 bases are TGTGCCAGCAGTTTATCGTCCGCACCGGAGTCACCCCTCCACTTT.

The CDR3 reads CASSASDRAEKLFF. CDR3 sequence (DNA): TGTGCCAGCAGTGCGTCCGACAGGGCGGAAAAACTGTTTTTT. The V call is TRBV2, the J call TRBJ1-4, with TRBD1 identical over 7 bases. Trimming removed 4 bases from V and 8 bases from J; junction bases left unmatched: 7. The V gene's germline CDR1 is SNHLY and CDR2 FYNNEI. The CDR3 is 14 residues long.

The chain has TRBV19 and TRBJ1-5; 10 nucleotides agree with TRBD1. Germline trimming cut 8 bases from V and 2 bases from J; bases unmatched to any gene: 12. The CDR3 contains 17 residues. Germline loops: CDR1 LNHDA, CDR2 SQIVND (reference sequence). CDR3: CASQDRGLGLGNQPQHF. The CDR3, as DNA: TGTGCCAGTCAAGACAGGGGGCTTGGTTTAGGCAATCAGCCCCAGCATTTT. Looking up the rest from reference TRBV19 and TRBJ1-5 gives the full variable domain: DGGITQSPKYLFRKEGQNVTLSCEQNLNHDAMYWYRQDPGQGLRLIYYSQIVNDFQKGDIAEGYSVSREKKESFPLTVTSAQKNPTAFYLCASQDRGLGLGNQPQHFGDGTRLSIL.

The chain is built from TRBV19 and TRBJ2-1, with D hard to call. Germline CDR1 reads LNHDA; CDR2 reads SQIVND (reference sequence). Trimming pared 1 base from V and 6 bases from J, leaving 10 bases between. CDR3 length: 14 residues. In DNA form, the CDR3 reads TGTGCCAGTAGTATAGGCTCTGAGAGCAATGAGCAGTTCTTC. It yields the protein CASSIGSESNEQFF. The whole variable domain, remainder taken from reference TRBV19 and TRBJ2-1, is DGGITQSPKYLFRKEGQNVTLSCEQNLNHDAMYWYRQDPGQGLRLIYYSQIVNDFQKGDIAEGYSVSREKKESFPLTVTSAQKNPTAFYLCASSIGSESNEQFFGPGTRLTVL.

The rearrangement joins TRBV7-2 to TRBJ2-3; TRBD1 matches 8 bases. Per germline, CDR1 SGHTA and CDR2 FQGNSA. With 6 bases clipped from V and 5 bases from J, the junction kept 7 bases outside the gene matches. The CDR3 contains 14 residues. CDR3 DNA sequence: TGTGCCAGCAGAGAGACAGGGGCGGGAGATACGCAGTATTTT. The encoded protein is CASRETGAGDTQYF.

At least ten counts were recorded for this clone. The chain uses TRBV5-1 and TRBJ1-4, with 11 bases aligning to TRBD1. This CDR3 has 17 amino acids. The J segment lost 1 base and the V segment lost 0 bases, leaving 2 bases of the junction unmatched. Germline CDR1 is SGHRS and CDR2 is YFSETQ. The CDR3 nucleotides read TGCGCCAGCAGCTTGGAGGGGACAGGGGGAACTAATGAAAAACTGTTTTTT. It specifies CASSLEGTGGTNEKLFF.

V usage is TRBV5-1 and J usage is TRBJ2-3; tentatively, D is TRBD2 (6 bases). This CDR3 is built from 14 residues. CDR1 and CDR2 (germline): SGHRS, YFSETQ. Trimming cost V 7 bases and J 2 bases, with 14 bases left between them. The CDR3 coding sequence is TGCGCCAGCGGGGGTAGCGGCACCACAGATACGCAGTATTTT. This translates into CASGGSGTTDTQYF. The variable domain in full, completed from reference TRBV5-1 and TRBJ2-3, reads KAGVTQTPRYLIKTRGQQVTLSCSPISGHRSVSWYQQTPGQGLQFLFEYFSETQRNKGNFPGRFSGRQFSNSRSEMNVSTLELGDSALYLCASGGSGTTDTQYFGPGTRLTVL.

This chain joins TRBV7-2 and TRBJ1-2; no firm D call. This CDR3 region has 15 residues. CDR1 SGHTA and CDR2 FQGNSA come from the germline V gene. V lost 0 bases and J lost 5, with 13 bases in between. DNA of the CDR3: TGTGCCAGCAGCTTAGCGCCGAACAGTTGGTATGGCTACACCTTC. Its protein product is CASSLAPNSWYGYTF.

This clone has more than one count but fewer than ten. The rearrangement joins TRBV15 to TRBJ2-7, with D possibly matching TRBD1 (6 bases). From germline, CDR1 is LNHNV and CDR2 YYDKDF (reference sequence). This CDR3 contains 15 residues. V lost 4 bases and J 5 bases, leaving 18 bases between the germline ends. CDR3 residues: CATSNEPPGVHEQYF. Here the CDR3 DNA reads TGTGCCACCAGCAACGAACCCCCAGGGGTCCACGAGCAGTACTTC. The variable domain in full, completed from reference TRBV15 and TRBJ2-7, reads DAMVIQNPRYQVTQFGKPVTLSCSQTLNHNVMYWYQQKSSQAPKLLFHYYDKDFNNEADTPDNFQSRRPNTSFCFLDIRSPGLGDTAMYLCATSNEPPGVHEQYFGPGTRLTVT.